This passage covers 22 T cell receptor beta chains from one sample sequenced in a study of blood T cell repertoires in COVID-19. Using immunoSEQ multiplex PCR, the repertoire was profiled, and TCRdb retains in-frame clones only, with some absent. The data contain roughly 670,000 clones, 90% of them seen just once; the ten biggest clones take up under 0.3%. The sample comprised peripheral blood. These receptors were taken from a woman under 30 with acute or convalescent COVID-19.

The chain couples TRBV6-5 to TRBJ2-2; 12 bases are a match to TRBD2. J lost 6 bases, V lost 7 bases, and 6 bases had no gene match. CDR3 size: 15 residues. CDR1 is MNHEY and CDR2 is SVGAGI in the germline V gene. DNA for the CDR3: TGTGCCAGCAAGCTACTAGCGGGGGGCCCCGGGGAGCTGTTTTTT. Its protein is CASKLLAGGPGELFF.

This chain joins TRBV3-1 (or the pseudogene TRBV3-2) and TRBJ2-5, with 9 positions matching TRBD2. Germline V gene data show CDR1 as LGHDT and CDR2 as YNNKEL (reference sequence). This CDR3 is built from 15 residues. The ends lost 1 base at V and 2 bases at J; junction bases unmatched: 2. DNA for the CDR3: TGTGCCAGCAGCCAAGTAGCGGGGGAGCAAGAGACCCAGTACTTC. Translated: CASSQVAGEQETQYF.

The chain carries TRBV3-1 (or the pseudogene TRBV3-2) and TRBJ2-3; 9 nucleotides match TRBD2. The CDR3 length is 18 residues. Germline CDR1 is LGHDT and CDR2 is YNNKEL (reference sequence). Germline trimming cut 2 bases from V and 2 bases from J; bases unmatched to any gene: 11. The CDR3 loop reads CASSQSLLRGGDTDTQYF. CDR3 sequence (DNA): TGTGCCAGCAGCCAATCATTGTTACGCGGGGGGGACACAGATACGCAGTATTTT.

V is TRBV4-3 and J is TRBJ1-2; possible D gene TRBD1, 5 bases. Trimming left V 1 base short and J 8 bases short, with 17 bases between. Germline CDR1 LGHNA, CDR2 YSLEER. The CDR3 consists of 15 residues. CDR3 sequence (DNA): TGCGCCAGCAGCCAAGTAGGCAGGGTCCGTCGAGGCTACACCTTC. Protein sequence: CASSQVGRVRRGYTF.

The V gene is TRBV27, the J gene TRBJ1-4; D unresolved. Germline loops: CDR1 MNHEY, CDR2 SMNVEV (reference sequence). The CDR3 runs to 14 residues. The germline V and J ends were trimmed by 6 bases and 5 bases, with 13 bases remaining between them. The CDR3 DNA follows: TGTGCCAGCAGCTTTGCGGGGTCAAATGAAAAACTGTTTTTT. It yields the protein CASSFAGSNEKLFF.

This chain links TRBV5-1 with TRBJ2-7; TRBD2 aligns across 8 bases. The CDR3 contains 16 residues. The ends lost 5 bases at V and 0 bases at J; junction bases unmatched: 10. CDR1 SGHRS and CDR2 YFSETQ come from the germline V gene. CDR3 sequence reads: CASRELAAPSSYEQYF. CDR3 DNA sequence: TGCGCCAGCAGAGAACTAGCGGCCCCGAGCTCCTACGAGCAGTACTTC.

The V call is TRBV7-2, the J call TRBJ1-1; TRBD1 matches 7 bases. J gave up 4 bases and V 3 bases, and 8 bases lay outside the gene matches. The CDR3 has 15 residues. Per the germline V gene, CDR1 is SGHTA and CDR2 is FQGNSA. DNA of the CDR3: TGTGCCAGCAGCTTGAAATCAGGGGGTTCCACTGAAGCTTTCTTT. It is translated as CASSLKSGGSTEAFF.

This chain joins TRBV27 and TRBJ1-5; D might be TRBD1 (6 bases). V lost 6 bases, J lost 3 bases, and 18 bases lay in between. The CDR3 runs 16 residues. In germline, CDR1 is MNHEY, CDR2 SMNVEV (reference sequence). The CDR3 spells CASREIGQIINQPQHF. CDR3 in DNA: TGTGCCAGCAGAGAGATCGGACAGATTATCAATCAGCCCCAGCATTTT.

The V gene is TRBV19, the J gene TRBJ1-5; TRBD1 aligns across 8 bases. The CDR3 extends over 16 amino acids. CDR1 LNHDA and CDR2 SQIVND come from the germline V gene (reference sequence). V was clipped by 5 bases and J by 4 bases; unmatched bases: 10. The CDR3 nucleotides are TGTGCCAGTAGTCCCGAGGGCAGGGGGCTTAATCAGCCCCAGCATTTT. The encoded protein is CASSPEGRGLNQPQHF.

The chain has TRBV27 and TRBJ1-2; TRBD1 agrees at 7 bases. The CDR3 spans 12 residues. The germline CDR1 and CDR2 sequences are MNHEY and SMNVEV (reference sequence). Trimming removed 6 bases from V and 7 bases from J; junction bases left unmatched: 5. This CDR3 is CASRPAGGGYTF. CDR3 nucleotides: TGTGCCAGCAGACCCGCAGGGGGTGGCTACACCTTC.

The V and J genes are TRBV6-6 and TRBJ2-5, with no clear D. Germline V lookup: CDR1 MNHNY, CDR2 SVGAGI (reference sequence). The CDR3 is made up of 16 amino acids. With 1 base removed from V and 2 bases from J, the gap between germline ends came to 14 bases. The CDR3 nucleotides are TGTGCCAGCAGTTACTTGGCCTTCCCTCAACAAGAGACCCAGTACTTC. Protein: CASSYLAFPQQETQYF.

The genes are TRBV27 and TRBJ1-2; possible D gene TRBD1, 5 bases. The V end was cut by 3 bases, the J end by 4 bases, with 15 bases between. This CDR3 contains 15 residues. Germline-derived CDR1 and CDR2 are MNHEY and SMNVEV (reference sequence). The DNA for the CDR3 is TGTGCCAGCAGTTTGAAGGGCAAGGGGCTCTATGGCTACACCTTC. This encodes CASSLKGKGLYGYTF.

The CDR3 loop is CASREFNGEKLFF. The CDR3 nucleotides read TGCGCCAGCAGAGAGTTCAACGGGGAAAAACTGTTTTTT. V gene TRBV5-1 combines with J gene TRBJ1-4; no clear D gene. CDR1 SGHRS and CDR2 YFSETQ come from the germline V gene. This CDR3 is 13 amino acids long. V lost 5 bases to trimming and J lost 8 bases, with 13 bases between them.

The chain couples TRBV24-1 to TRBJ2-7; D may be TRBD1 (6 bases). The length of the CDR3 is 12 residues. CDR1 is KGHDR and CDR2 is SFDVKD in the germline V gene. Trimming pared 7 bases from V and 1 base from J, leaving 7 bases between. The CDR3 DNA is TGTGCCACCAGAGGACAGTCCTACGAGCAGTACTTC. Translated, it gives CATRGQSYEQYF.

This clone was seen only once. CDR3 sequence reads: CASSGQRGYEQYF. Written as DNA, the CDR3 is TGTGCCAGCAGTGGCCAGAGAGGCTACGAGCAGTACTTC. The V call is TRBV2, the J call TRBJ2-7; D is ambiguous. The CDR3 loop spans 13 amino acids. Trimming shortened V by 4 bases and J by 3 bases, and 10 bases separated the two germline ends. Germline CDR1 is SNHLY and CDR2 is FYNNEI. Filled out from reference TRBV2 and TRBJ2-7, the complete variable domain reads EPEVTQTPSHQVTQMGQEVILRCVPISNHLYFYWYRQILGQKVEFLVSFYNNEISEKSEIFDDQFSVERPDGSNFTLKIRSTKLEDSAMYFCASSGQRGYEQYFGPGTRLTVT.

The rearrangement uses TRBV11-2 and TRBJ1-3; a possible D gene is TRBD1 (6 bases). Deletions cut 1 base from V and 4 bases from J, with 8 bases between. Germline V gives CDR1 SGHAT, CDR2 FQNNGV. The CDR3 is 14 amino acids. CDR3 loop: CASSLAGAGNTIYF. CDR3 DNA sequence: TGTGCCAGCAGCTTAGCAGGGGCCGGAAACACCATATATTTT.

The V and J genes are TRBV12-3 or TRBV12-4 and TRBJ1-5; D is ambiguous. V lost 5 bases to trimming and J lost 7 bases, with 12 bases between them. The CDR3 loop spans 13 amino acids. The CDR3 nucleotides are TGTGCCAGCAGTCCCCGGCCGGGGCAGCCCCAGCATTTT. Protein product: CASSPRPGQPQHF.

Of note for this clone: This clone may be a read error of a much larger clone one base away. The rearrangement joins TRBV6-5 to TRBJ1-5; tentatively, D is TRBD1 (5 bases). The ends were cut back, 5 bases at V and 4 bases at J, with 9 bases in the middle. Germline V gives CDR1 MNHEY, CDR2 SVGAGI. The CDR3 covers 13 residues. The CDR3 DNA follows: TGTGCCAGCAGTAAGACAGAGAATCAGCCCCAGCATTTT. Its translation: CASSKTENQPQHF.

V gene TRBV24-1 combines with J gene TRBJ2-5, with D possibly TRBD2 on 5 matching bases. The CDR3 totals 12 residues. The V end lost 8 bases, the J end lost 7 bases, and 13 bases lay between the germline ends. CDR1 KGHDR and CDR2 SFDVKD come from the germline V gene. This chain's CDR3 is CATMDRAGTQYF. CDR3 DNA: TGTGCCACCATGGACCGGGCGGGGACCCAGTACTTC.

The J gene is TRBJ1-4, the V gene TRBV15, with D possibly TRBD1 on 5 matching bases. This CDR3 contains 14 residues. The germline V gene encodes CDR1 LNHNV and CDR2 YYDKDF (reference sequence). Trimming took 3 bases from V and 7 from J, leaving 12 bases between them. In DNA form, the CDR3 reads TGTGCCACCAGCAGGCGGGGGTCGGGTGAAAAACTGTTTTTT. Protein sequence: CATSRRGSGEKLFF.

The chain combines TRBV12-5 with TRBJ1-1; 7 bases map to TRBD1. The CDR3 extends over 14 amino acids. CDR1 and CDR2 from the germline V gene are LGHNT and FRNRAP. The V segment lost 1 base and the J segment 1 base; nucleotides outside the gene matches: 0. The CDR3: CASGLGQGNTEAFF. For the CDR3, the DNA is TGTGCTAGTGGTTTGGGACAGGGGAACACTGAAGCTTTCTTT.

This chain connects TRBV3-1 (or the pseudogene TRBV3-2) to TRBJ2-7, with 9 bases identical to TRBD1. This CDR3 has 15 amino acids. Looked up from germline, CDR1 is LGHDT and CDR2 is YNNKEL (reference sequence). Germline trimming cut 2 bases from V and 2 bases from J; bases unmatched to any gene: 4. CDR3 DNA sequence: TGTGCCAGCAGCCAAACCGGGACAGGGACCTACGAGCAGTACTTC. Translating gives CASSQTGTGTYEQYF.